These T cell receptor beta chains were read from a single sample in a study of response to subunit inactivated influenza vaccine. TCRdb called the RT-PCR reads again in MiXCR, with one record for every CDR3 protein. This table has about 570,000 distinct CDR3 sequences, 11% appearing once. This same sample was also taken into another study, of T cells expressing NK-cell markers.

The sample in question was PBMCs from blood, obtained on the day of vaccination. The origin of the receptors is a man aged 50 to 59 who received an inactivated influenza vaccine. Both conserved end residues are part of each CDR3. D genes are given only for firm matches. Size values are once, few and many counts, or a class for expanded clones, and some rows have none.

DNA,CDR3,D,J,V,size
TGTGCCAGCAGCCCCCGGACTAGCCGTCGCGAGCAGTACTTC,CASSPRTSRREQYF,TRBD2,TRBJ2-7,TRBV3-1,-
TGTGCCAGCAGCCCGCCTGCGGGAGCGGGCGAGCAGTTCTTC,CASSPPAGAGEQFF,TRBD2,TRBJ2-1,TRBV14,-
TGTGCCAGCAGCCTAAGGGACAGGGGGCATGGCACCGGGGAGCTGTTTTTT,CASSLRDRGHGTGELFF,TRBD1,TRBJ2-2,TRBV5-6,-
TGTGCCAGCAGCGCTACTAGCGCCGGGGAGCTGTTTTTT,CASSATSAGELFF,TRBD2,TRBJ2-2,TRBV9,few
TGTGCCAGCAGCCGCGAGGGCTCTGGGGCCAACGTCCTGACTTTC,CASSREGSGANVLTF,-,TRBJ2-6,TRBV11-2,few
TGCAGTGCTAGTTGGGTGAGGGGCTATGGCTACACCTTC,CSASWVRGYGYTF,-,TRBJ1-2,TRBV20-1,few
TGTGCCAGCAGCGATATAGCGCACGGGGTTTACAATGAGCAGTTCTTC,CASSDIAHGVYNEQFF,-,TRBJ2-1,TRBV4-2,many
TGTGCCAGCCAGTTAAACCGGGCCAACAAAAACATTCAGTACTTC,CASQLNRANKNIQYF,-,TRBJ2-4,TRBV6-2/TRBV6-3,few
TGTGCCAGCAGCATCCACGCCTCCGTCCTGACTTTC,CASSIHASVLTF,-,TRBJ2-6,TRBV7-9,-
TGTGCCAGCAGACGTACCGGGACAGGGAACTACGAGCAGTACTTC,CASRRTGTGNYEQYF,TRBD1,TRBJ2-7,TRBV11-2,few
TGTGCCAGCAGGCGAGAGTCCCAAGAGACCCAGTACTTC,CASRRESQETQYF,-,TRBJ2-5,TRBV2,-
TGTGCCAGCAGTTACTGGGGCGGGACTAACTACGAGCAGTACTTC,CASSYWGGTNYEQYF,TRBD2,TRBJ2-7,TRBV6-5,few
TGCGCCAGCAGCCAAGGGGGACAATCCTACGAGCAGTACTTC,CASSQGGQSYEQYF,-,TRBJ2-7,TRBV4-3,few
TGTGCCAGCAGCGTAGAGGGCAGGGGGCCAGATACGCAGTATTTT,CASSVEGRGPDTQYF,TRBD1,TRBJ2-3,TRBV9,-
TGTGCCAGCACCGGGGGGGACAGGGGTGGTAATGAGCAGTTCTTC,CASTGGDRGGNEQFF,TRBD1,TRBJ2-1,TRBV7-2,many
TGTGCCAGCAGAAGCGAGAGGGGGCAGTCCTATGGCTACACCTTC,CASRSERGQSYGYTF,TRBD1,TRBJ1-2,TRBV12-3/TRBV12-4,-
TGCAGCGTTGGCGGCAACAATCAGCCCCAGCATTTT,CSVGGNNQPQHF,-,TRBJ1-5,TRBV29-1,few
TGTGCCAGCAGCCCGGCCTCGGGCAGCAATCAGCCCCAGCATTTT,CASSPASGSNQPQHF,-,TRBJ1-5,TRBV28,many
TGTGCCAGCAGCGTAGATATCCCGGGACAGAACACCGGGGAGCTGTTTTTT,CASSVDIPGQNTGELFF,-,TRBJ2-2,TRBV9,-
TGTGCCAGCAGTTTAAGAACACGATCCACCCTTTACTCCTACGAGCAGTACTTC,CASSLRTRSTLYSYEQYF,-,TRBJ2-7,TRBV12-3/TRBV12-4,few
TGTGCCAGCAGCCGTGCGGGGGGGGACGATTCGTCCTACGAGCAGTACTTC,CASSRAGGDDSSYEQYF,TRBD2,TRBJ2-7,TRBV3-1,few
TGTGCCAGCAGCTTAGTGTCAGGGGCCTTTGGCGATACGCAGTATTTT,CASSLVSGAFGDTQYF,-,TRBJ2-3,TRBV11-2,-
TGTGCCAGCAGTGATCAACAGGGGCACACCGGGGAGCTGTTTTTT,CASSDQQGHTGELFF,TRBD1,TRBJ2-2,TRBV12-3/TRBV12-4,-
TGTGCCAGCAGCCCGGGACTAGCGATCTACGAGCAGTACTTC,CASSPGLAIYEQYF,TRBD2,TRBJ2-7,TRBV12-3/TRBV12-4,-
TGTGCCAGCAGAACTGACAGGGGAGGAAATCAGCCCCAGCATTTT,CASRTDRGGNQPQHF,TRBD1,TRBJ1-5,TRBV2,-
TGTGCCAGCAGTTTAAACACCTATAGCAATCAGCCCCAGCATTTT,CASSLNTYSNQPQHF,-,TRBJ1-5,TRBV12-3/TRBV12-4,-
TGTGCCAGCAGAAAAAGGGGGCCAGATACGCAGTATTTT,CASRKRGPDTQYF,TRBD1,TRBJ2-3,TRBV7-8,-
TGTGCCAGCAGCATTGGGACTAGCGGCAATGAGCAGTTCTTC,CASSIGTSGNEQFF,TRBD2,TRBJ2-1,TRBV7-2,-